Below, one T cell receptor beta chain is given with its context. Its antigen is as yet unknown. Peripheral blood, together with lesional scalp punch biopsies, was collected from alopecia areata patients. The entry originates in a study of CD8+ T cells in alopecia areata. Study as a whole: Administration of oral tofacitinib to treated patients was at 5 to 10 mg twice daily. Study conclusions and caveats: The study found higher clonality in lesional than normal scalp, especially in alopecia totalis/universalis.

cDNA serving as the sequencing template came from extracted, reverse transcribed RNA. TCRdb's table, derived via immunoSEQ multiplex PCR, lists solely in-frame clones and lacks some. This repertoire shows 150,000 or so clones, around 87% found once; its top ten account for more than 12%. Per germline, CDR1 MNHEY and CDR2 SMNVEV (reference sequence). The V end lost 5 bases, the J end lost 4 bases, and 14 bases lay between the germline ends. This CDR3 region has 14 residues. This material consisted of CD8+ T cells sorted from blood, taken at week 0. The chain carries TRBV27 and TRBJ1-2; D is perhaps TRBD1 (6 bases). The TCR originated in a human donor with alopecia areata. CDR3 residues: CASSPGQVIYGYTF. In DNA form, the CDR3 reads TGTGCCAGCAGTCCGGGACAAGTAATCTATGGCTACACCTTC.